The clone carrying this T cell receptor beta chain was seen a handful of times. CDR1 MNHEY and CDR2 SMNVEV come from the germline V gene (reference sequence). V gave up 5 bases and J gave up 1 base, with 18 bases separating them. CDR3 length: 16 amino acids. Some clones are missing from TCRdb's copy, which holds only in-frame ones; the method was immunoSEQ multiplex PCR. Seen here are about 140,000 clones, over 85% observed once, and the top ten hold 11%. The data were taken from a study of control samples from healthy donors and cancer patients. This chain links TRBV27 with TRBJ2-7; no clear D gene. The clonotype comes from a man aged 25 to 45 in good health. The sample consisted of blood. As DNA, the CDR3 is TGTGCCAGCAGTACTTATGGTGGCCGCCATTCCTACGAGCAGTACTTC. It is translated as CASSTYGGRHSYEQYF.